This T cell receptor beta chain was sequenced in a study of T cell changes during pregnancy in multiple sclerosis. Germline V gives CDR1 LGHNA, CDR2 YSLEER. The CDR3 has 15 residues. Trimming shortened V by 3 bases and J by 1 base, and 13 bases separated the two germline ends. Assay: immunoSEQ multiplex PCR; the TCRdb copy retains only in-frame clones and omits some. The sample shows 45,000 to 50,000 clones, roughly 92% of them seen only once. The receptor was isolated from a female donor with multiple sclerosis, enrolled in a pregnancy study. The J gene is TRBJ2-7, the V gene TRBV4-3; perhaps TRBD1 as D (6 bases). The material sequenced was peripheral blood, taken in the third trimester of pregnancy. In nucleotides, the CDR3 is TGCGCCAGCAGCCAGGATAACGACAGGTCCTACGAGCAGTACTTC. It encodes CASSQDNDRSYEQYF.